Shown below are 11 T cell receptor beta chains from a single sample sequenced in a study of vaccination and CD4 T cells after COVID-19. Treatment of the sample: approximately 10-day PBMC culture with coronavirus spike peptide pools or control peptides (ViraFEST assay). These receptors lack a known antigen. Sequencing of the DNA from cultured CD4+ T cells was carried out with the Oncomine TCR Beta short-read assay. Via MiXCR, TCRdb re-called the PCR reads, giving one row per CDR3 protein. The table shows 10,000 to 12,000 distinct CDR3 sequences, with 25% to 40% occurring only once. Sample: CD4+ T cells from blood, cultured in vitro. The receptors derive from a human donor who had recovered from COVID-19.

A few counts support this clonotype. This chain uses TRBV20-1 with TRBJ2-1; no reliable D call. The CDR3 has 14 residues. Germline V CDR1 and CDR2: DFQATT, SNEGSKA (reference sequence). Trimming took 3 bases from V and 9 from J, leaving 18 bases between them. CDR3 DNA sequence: TGCAGTGCTAGCAGCTCAGCTCTCGTGGGTGAGCAGTTCTTC. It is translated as CSASSSALVGEQFF.

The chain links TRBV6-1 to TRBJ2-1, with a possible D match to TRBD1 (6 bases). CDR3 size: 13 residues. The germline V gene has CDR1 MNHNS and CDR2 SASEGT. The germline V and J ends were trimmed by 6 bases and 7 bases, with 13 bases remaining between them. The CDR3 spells CASRRQGTNEQFF. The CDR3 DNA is TGTGCCAGCAGAAGGCAGGGGACGAATGAGCAGTTCTTC.

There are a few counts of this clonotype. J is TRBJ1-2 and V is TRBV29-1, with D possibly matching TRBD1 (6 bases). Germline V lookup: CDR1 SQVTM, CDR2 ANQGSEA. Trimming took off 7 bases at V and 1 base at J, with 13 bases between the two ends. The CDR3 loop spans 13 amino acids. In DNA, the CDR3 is TGCAGCGATGGACAGCCTCTTAACTATGGCTACACCTTC. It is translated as CSDGQPLNYGYTF.

CDR3 bases: TGTGCCAGCAGCGAGACAGGGGGCTCAGAGACCCAGTACTTC. It codes for CASSETGGSETQYF. The V gene is TRBV28, the J gene TRBJ2-5; TRBD1 matches at 10 bases. J was trimmed by 4 bases and V by 6 bases; bases with no gene match: 5. The CDR3 covers 14 residues. CDR1 is MDHEN, CDR2 SYDVKM, per germline.

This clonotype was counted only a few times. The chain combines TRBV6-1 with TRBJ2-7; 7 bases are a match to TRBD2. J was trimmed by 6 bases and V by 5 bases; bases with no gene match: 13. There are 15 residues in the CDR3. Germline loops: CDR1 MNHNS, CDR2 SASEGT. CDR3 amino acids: CASSKGLVLPTEQYF. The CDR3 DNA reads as TGTGCCAGCAGTAAAGGACTAGTGCTTCCTACCGAGCAGTACTTC.

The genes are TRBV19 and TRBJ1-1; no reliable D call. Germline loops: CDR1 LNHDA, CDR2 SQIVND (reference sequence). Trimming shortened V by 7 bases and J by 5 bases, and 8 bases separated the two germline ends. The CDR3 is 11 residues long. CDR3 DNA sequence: TGTGCCAGTAAGGTGGGGACTGAAGCTTTCTTT. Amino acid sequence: CASKVGTEAFF.

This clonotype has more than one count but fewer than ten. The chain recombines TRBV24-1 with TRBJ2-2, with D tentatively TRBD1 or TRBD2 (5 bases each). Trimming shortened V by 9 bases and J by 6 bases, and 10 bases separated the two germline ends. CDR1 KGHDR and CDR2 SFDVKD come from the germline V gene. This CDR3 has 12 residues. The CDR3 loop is CATAGTSGELFF. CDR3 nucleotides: TGTGCCACCGCCGGGACGTCCGGGGAGCTGTTTTTT.

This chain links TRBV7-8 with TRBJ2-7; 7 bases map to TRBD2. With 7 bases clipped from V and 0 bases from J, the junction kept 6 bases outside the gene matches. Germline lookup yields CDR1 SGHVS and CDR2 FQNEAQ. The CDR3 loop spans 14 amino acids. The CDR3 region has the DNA TGTGCCAGCACTCGGGGGGTAAACTCCTACGAGCAGTACTTC. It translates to CASTRGVNSYEQYF.

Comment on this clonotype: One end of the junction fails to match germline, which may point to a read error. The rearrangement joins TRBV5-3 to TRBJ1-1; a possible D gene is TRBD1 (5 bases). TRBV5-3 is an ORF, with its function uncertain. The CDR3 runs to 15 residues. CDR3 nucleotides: TGTGCCAGCAGCTCGGGGCGACAGTTGAACACTGAAGCTTTCTTT. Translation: CASSSGRQLNTEAFF.

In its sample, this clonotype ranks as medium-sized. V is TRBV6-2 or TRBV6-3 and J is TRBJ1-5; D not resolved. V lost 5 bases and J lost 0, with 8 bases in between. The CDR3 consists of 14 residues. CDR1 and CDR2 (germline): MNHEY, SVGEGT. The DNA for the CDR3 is TGTGCCAGCAGTCCAGTTTATAGCAATCAGCCCCAGCATTTT. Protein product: CASSPVYSNQPQHF.

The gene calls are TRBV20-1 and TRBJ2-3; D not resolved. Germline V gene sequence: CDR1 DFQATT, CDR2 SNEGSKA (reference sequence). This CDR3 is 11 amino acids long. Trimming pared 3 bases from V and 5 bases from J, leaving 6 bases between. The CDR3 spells CSASNGDTQYF. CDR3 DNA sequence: TGCAGTGCTAGTAATGGAGATACGCAGTATTTT.